This T cell receptor (beta chain) is from a study of blood T cell repertoires in COVID-19. Here immunoSEQ multiplex PCR was the method, and the copy in TCRdb shows in-frame clones only, minus some. There are 50,000 to 75,000 clones in the sample; around 77% occur only once, and about 22% lies in the top ten. CDR1 is LGHNA and CDR2 is YNFKEQ in the germline V gene. The CDR3 contains 16 residues. V was pared by 5 bases and J by 2 bases, with 4 bases of the junction left unmatched. Sequencing was performed on peripheral blood. The V gene is TRBV4-2, the J gene TRBJ1-3; the match to TRBD1 covers 12 bases. The TCR sequence derives from a man aged 80 or over with active or convalescent COVID-19. The CDR3 DNA follows: TGTGCCAGCAGCTTCGGGACAGGGGGCCCTGGAAACACCATATATTTT. Its translation is CASSFGTGGPGNTIYF.